These 32 T cell receptor beta chains share one sample of origin, sequenced in a study of blood T cells in healthy people across ages. A second PCR of about 6 to 12 cycles used a sample-barcoded 5' primer and a J-beta primer mix. Each CDR3 protein is one row after TCRdb ran MiXCR on the 5' RACE reads. This repertoire shows about 1.6 million distinct CDR3 sequences, 30% to 40% found once; its top ten account for 10% to 12%. Sequencing used blood. The receptors here all came from a woman in her thirties in good health.

The V call is TRBV4-1, the J call TRBJ1-2; tentatively, D is TRBD1 (5 bases). The CDR3 is made up of 15 amino acids. V was trimmed by 0 bases and J by 7 bases, leaving 15 bases between them. Germline CDR1 and CDR2: MGHRA and YSYEKL. In DNA, the CDR3 is TGCGCCAGCAGCCAAGATTGGGGCGGATTTTCTGGCTACACCTTC. It yields the protein CASSQDWGGFSGYTF.

The genes are TRBV30 and TRBJ1-2; 7 nucleotides line up with TRBD1. The germline gives CDR1 GTSNPN, CDR2 SVGIG (reference sequence). The CDR3 contains 11 residues. V lost 5 bases and J lost 3; bases outside the gene matches: 0. CDR3 DNA sequence: TGTGCCTGGGACAGGGACTATGGCTACACCTTC. Protein: CAWDRDYGYTF. The full variable domain, its missing parts supplied by reference TRBV30 and TRBJ1-2, is SQTIHQWPATLVQPVGSPLSLECTVEGTSNPNLYWYRQAAGRGLQLLFYSVGIGQISSEVPQNLSASRPQDRQFILSSKKLLLSDSGFYLCAWDRDYGYTFGSGTRLTVV.

Details on this clonotype: Possible read error: a much larger clone is one base away. V is TRBV9 and J is TRBJ1-2; TRBD1 matches 9 bases. Germline CDR1 reads SGDLS; CDR2 reads YYNGEE. This CDR3 spans 14 amino acids. V was clipped by 0 bases and J by 4 bases; unmatched bases: 1. CDR3 bases: TGTGCCAGCAGCGTAGCGGGACAGGGCTATGGCTACACCTTC. Encoded protein: CASSVAGQGYGYTF.

This clonotype has just a few counts. This chain links TRBV29-1 with TRBJ1-1; D is undetermined. The V end was cut by 4 bases, the J end by 0 bases, with 12 bases between. The CDR3 totals 14 residues. CDR1 SQVTM and CDR2 ANQGSEA come from the germline V gene. DNA of the CDR3: TGCAGCGTTGGAAAGGGAAACATGAACACTGAAGCTTTCTTT. Translation gives CSVGKGNMNTEAFF. Full variable domain (remainder filled in from reference TRBV29-1 and TRBJ1-1): SAVISQKPSRDICQRGTSLTIQCQVDSQVTMMFWYRQQPGQSLTLIATANQGSEATYESGFVIDKFPISRPNLTFSTLTVSNMSPEDSSIYLCSVGKGNMNTEAFFGQGTRLTVV.

This clonotype was observed at least ten times. The chain recombines TRBV20-1 with TRBJ2-5; TRBD2 agrees at 7 bases. The CDR3 runs 17 residues. V shed 0 bases, J shed 0 bases, and the junction held 10 bases outside the gene matches. The germline V gene encodes CDR1 DFQATT and CDR2 SNEGSKA (reference sequence). The CDR3 region is CSARDLSGTKYQETQYF. CDR3 nucleotides: TGCAGTGCTAGAGATCTGAGCGGGACCAAGTACCAAGAGACCCAGTACTTC.

The chain is built from TRBV7-2 and TRBJ2-1, with D possibly being TRBD2 (5 bases). Trimming pared 5 bases from V and 2 bases from J, leaving 16 bases between. Germline CDR1 is SGHTA and CDR2 is FQGNSA. This CDR3 region has 16 residues. CDR3 bases: TGTGCCAGCAGCCACAGAACGCGGGCCCCCTACAATGAGCAGTTCTTC. Protein: CASSHRTRAPYNEQFF.

This clonotype occurred a few times. The rearrangement links TRBV20-1 to TRBJ2-3, with 7 bases identical to TRBD1. Per germline, CDR1 DFQATT and CDR2 SNEGSKA (reference sequence). This CDR3 is built from 15 residues. Trimming removed 3 bases from V and 0 bases from J; junction bases left unmatched: 6. The CDR3 is CSASTGVQSTDTQYF. DNA of the CDR3: TGCAGTGCTAGTACAGGGGTCCAAAGCACAGATACGCAGTATTTT.

The V gene is TRBV27, the J gene TRBJ1-2; the match to TRBD1 covers 10 bases. The V and J ends lost 3 bases and 4 bases, in that order; junction bases with no gene match: 5. The CDR3 length is 15 residues. Germline V gives CDR1 MNHEY, CDR2 SMNVEV (reference sequence). The CDR3 coding sequence is TGTGCCAGCAGTTTTCGGGACAGGGGCCCCTATGGCTACACCTTC. Translation: CASSFRDRGPYGYTF.

The chain recombines TRBV28 with TRBJ2-5, with D unclear. This CDR3 has 20 residues. With 6 bases removed from V and 2 bases from J, the gap between germline ends came to 31 bases. CDR1 and CDR2 (germline): MDHEN, SYDVKM. CDR3 in DNA: TGTGCCAGCAGAGAATTGACCGGGTCCCAATTGTCTAACCGGCAAGAGACCCAGTACTTC. Translation gives CASRELTGSQLSNRQETQYF.

This clonotype was counted only a few times. CDR3 loop: CASSSISGTGTYEQYF. The CDR3 DNA is TGTGCCAGCAGTTCCATCTCCGGGACAGGGACCTACGAGCAGTACTTC. The genes are TRBV27 and TRBJ2-7; 9 positions match TRBD1. The V gene's germline CDR1 is MNHEY and CDR2 SMNVEV (reference sequence). The CDR3 spans 16 residues. V shed 4 bases and J 2 bases; nucleotides not matched to a gene: 9.

This rearrangement joins TRBV7-9 to TRBJ1-4, with 8 positions matching TRBD1. The CDR3 has 16 residues. Germline V gives CDR1 SEHNR, CDR2 FQNEAQ (reference sequence). Germline trimming cut 5 bases from V and 0 bases from J; bases unmatched to any gene: 5. CDR3 in amino acids: CASSQGTGTTNEKLFF. The CDR3 DNA is TGTGCCAGCAGCCAAGGGACAGGAACAACTAATGAAAAACTGTTTTTT. Filled out from reference TRBV7-9 and TRBJ1-4, the complete variable domain reads DTGVSQNPRHKITKRGQNVTFRCDPISEHNRLYWYRQTLGQGPEFLTYFQNEAQLEKSRLLSDRFSAERPKGSFSTLEIQRTEQGDSAMYLCASSQGTGTTNEKLFFGSGTQLSVL.

The gene calls are TRBV5-1 and TRBJ1-1; TRBD1 matches 11 bases. The CDR3 loop spans 17 amino acids. CDR1 and CDR2 (germline): SGHRS, YFSETQ. V shed 4 bases and J 3 bases; nucleotides not matched to a gene: 11. CDR3 residues: CASSPVGQGALDTEAFF. CDR3 DNA sequence: TGCGCCAGCAGCCCGGTTGGACAGGGGGCGCTGGACACTGAAGCTTTCTTT.

The chain carries TRBV28 and TRBJ2-2; the D gene could be TRBD1 or TRBD2 (5 bases each). The CDR3 spans 16 residues. V lost 6 bases, J lost 0 bases, and 14 bases lay in between. Per germline, CDR1 MDHEN and CDR2 SYDVKM. The CDR3 region is CASSREPPPNTGELFF. CDR3 bases: TGTGCCAGCAGCAGGGAGCCCCCACCGAACACCGGGGAGCTGTTTTTT.

The table lists this clonotype with a few counts. The CDR3 loop is CATSRGTSNEQFF. CDR3 in DNA: TGTGCCACCAGCAGAGGGACTAGCAATGAGCAGTTCTTC. The chain joins TRBV15 to TRBJ2-1; 7 bases match TRBD2. The J segment lost 6 bases and the V segment lost 1 base, leaving 0 bases of the junction unmatched. Germline-derived CDR1 and CDR2 are LNHNV and YYDKDF (reference sequence). CDR3 length: 13 residues.

This clonotype was seen a handful of times. The J gene is TRBJ2-3, the V gene TRBV30; 7 bases agree with TRBD2. The germline V gene encodes CDR1 GTSNPN and CDR2 SVGIG (reference sequence). The CDR3 is 15 residues long. V lost 0 bases, J lost 5 bases, and 8 bases stayed unmatched. The CDR3, as DNA: TGTGCCTGGAGTGTAGGCGGGAGCGCCGGAGATACGCAGTATTTT. Translating it yields CAWSVGGSAGDTQYF.

This clonotype was observed a handful of times. V usage is TRBV2 and J usage is TRBJ2-7; the D is unclear. Germline loops: CDR1 SNHLY, CDR2 FYNNEI. V dropped 5 bases and J dropped 0 bases, with 20 bases sitting between them. The CDR3 is 17 residues long. The CDR3 region is CASSLLRRWVHSYEQYF. DNA for the CDR3: TGTGCCAGCAGTCTACTAAGACGATGGGTCCACTCCTACGAGCAGTACTTC.

This rearrangement joins TRBV28 to TRBJ1-2; D possibly corresponds to TRBD1 (6 bases). The V gene lost 5 bases and the J gene lost 4 bases, with 17 bases spanning the gap. This CDR3 spans 15 amino acids. The germline V gene encodes CDR1 MDHEN and CDR2 SYDVKM. This CDR3 reads CASSTSTGRVYGYTF. The CDR3 bases are TGTGCCAGCAGTACCAGTACAGGGAGGGTCTATGGCTACACCTTC.

CDR3 in DNA: TGTGCCAGCAGCCCCCGGTCCAGGGGGTCCACAGATACGCAGTATTTT. Protein: CASSPRSRGSTDTQYF. The V and J genes are TRBV2 and TRBJ2-3, with 7 nucleotides matching TRBD1. The CDR3 totals 16 residues. Germline V gene sequence: CDR1 SNHLY, CDR2 FYNNEI. V was pared by 6 bases and J by 2 bases, with 11 bases of the junction left unmatched.

The chain couples TRBV5-1 to TRBJ2-7; 12 bases fit TRBD1. Unmatched junction bases numbered 8, after V lost 7 bases and J lost 6 bases. The CDR3 is made up of 14 amino acids. The V gene's germline CDR1 is SGHRS and CDR2 YFSETQ. The DNA for the CDR3 is TGCGCCAGCTATCCGGGACAGGGGGCGTCCGAGCAGTACTTC. Protein product: CASYPGQGASEQYF. Drawing the rest from reference TRBV5-1 and TRBJ2-7, the complete variable domain is KAGVTQTPRYLIKTRGQQVTLSCSPISGHRSVSWYQQTPGQGLQFLFEYFSETQRNKGNFPGRFSGRQFSNSRSEMNVSTLELGDSALYLCASYPGQGASEQYFGPGTRLTVT.

A few counts support this clonotype. The genes are TRBV20-1 and TRBJ2-1; the match to TRBD2 covers 7 bases. The length of the CDR3 is 17 residues. CDR1 and CDR2 from the germline V gene are DFQATT and SNEGSKA (reference sequence). With 1 base clipped from V and 0 bases from J, the junction kept 9 bases outside the gene matches. The CDR3 DNA reads TGCAGTGCTAGAGCTCTAGCGGCCAAAAGCTCCTACAATGAGCAGTTCTTC. It yields the protein CSARALAAKSSYNEQFF.

The chain couples TRBV4-1 to TRBJ2-2, with D uncertain. Trimming pared 3 bases from V and 4 bases from J, leaving 15 bases between. The V gene's germline CDR1 is MGHRA and CDR2 YSYEKL. The CDR3 runs to 16 residues. The DNA for the CDR3 is TGCGCCAGCAGCCAGTGGGTTGAGGTCGGCACCGGGGAGCTGTTTTTT. This translates into CASSQWVEVGTGELFF.

The genes are TRBV28 and TRBJ2-5, with D unresolved. The CDR3 consists of 15 residues. CDR1 is MDHEN and CDR2 is SYDVKM in the germline V gene. The V and J ends lost 6 bases and 5 bases respectively, with 19 bases between them. The CDR3: CASRRGSLGQETQYF. The CDR3 DNA reads as TGTGCCAGCAGAAGAGGTTCGCTTGGGCAGGAGACCCAGTACTTC.

This rearrangement joins TRBV9 to TRBJ2-7, with D possibly matching TRBD2 (6 bases). V lost 3 bases, J lost 3 bases, and 13 bases lay in between. The CDR3 loop spans 14 amino acids. Per germline, CDR1 SGDLS and CDR2 YYNGEE. The CDR3 spells CASSAGSGLYEQYF. The CDR3 bases are TGTGCCAGCAGCGCAGGAAGCGGGCTCTACGAGCAGTACTTC.

This clonotype turned up a few times. This chain joins TRBV7-8 and TRBJ2-5, with 8 bases aligning to TRBD2. CDR3 length: 16 amino acids. V lost 5 bases to trimming and J lost 1 base; unmatched junction nucleotides: 9. Germline-derived CDR1 and CDR2 are SGHVS and FQNEAQ. The CDR3 sequence is CASSTRTSGGQETQYF. The CDR3 DNA follows: TGTGCCAGCAGCACCCGGACGAGCGGGGGCCAAGAGACCCAGTACTTC.

The rearrangement uses TRBV12-3 or TRBV12-4 and TRBJ1-6; a weak D match, TRBD1 (5 bases). With 2 bases removed from V and 7 bases from J, the gap between germline ends came to 15 bases. The CDR3 is made up of 16 amino acids. DNA for the CDR3: TGTGCCAGCAGTTTAACTGGGGCCATCCTCAATTCACCCCTCCACTTT. Its translation is CASSLTGAILNSPLHF.

Ten or more counts support this clonotype. J is TRBJ2-5 and V is TRBV20-1; 14 nucleotides align to TRBD2. In germline, CDR1 is DFQATT, CDR2 SNEGSKA (reference sequence). There are 15 residues in the CDR3. Unmatched junction bases numbered 1, after V lost 1 base and J lost 3 bases. The CDR3 region is CSARGLAGGEETQYF. The CDR3, as DNA: TGCAGTGCTAGAGGACTAGCGGGAGGGGAAGAGACCCAGTACTTC.

The rearrangement links TRBV4-1 to TRBJ2-1; 8 nucleotides align to TRBD1. The CDR3 loop spans 15 amino acids. Unmatched junction bases numbered 9, after V lost 3 bases and J lost 8 bases. The germline gives CDR1 MGHRA, CDR2 YSYEKL. The CDR3 DNA is TGCGCCAGCAGCCATCCTAGACAGGGGTGGGATGAGCAGTTCTTC. It codes for CASSHPRQGWDEQFF.

This clonotype has ten or more counts. The rearrangement joins TRBV12-3 or TRBV12-4 to TRBJ2-7, with 8 nucleotides matching TRBD1. After removal of 2 bases from V and 4 bases from J, the junction contained 4 bases not matched to a gene. The CDR3 consists of 14 residues. DNA of the CDR3: TGTGCCAGCAGTTTAATCGGACAGGGTTACGAGCAGTACTTC. Translating gives CASSLIGQGYEQYF.

This clonotype has more than one count but fewer than ten. This rearrangement joins TRBV7-8 to TRBJ1-6, with unresolved D. Trimming removed 8 bases from V and 7 bases from J, with 18 bases in between. Germline V gene lookup returns CDR1 SGHVS and CDR2 FQNEAQ. The CDR3 has 15 residues. CDR3 in amino acids: CASGPRGFLNSPLHF. The CDR3 nucleotides read TGTGCCAGCGGACCTCGTGGATTCCTGAATTCACCCCTCCACTTT.

V usage is TRBV20-1 and J usage is TRBJ2-7, with D unclear. This CDR3 is built from 16 residues. Germline lookup yields CDR1 DFQATT and CDR2 SNEGSKA (reference sequence). Trimming cost V 0 bases and J 2 bases, with 17 bases left between them. This chain's CDR3 is CSARDRPSINPYEQYF. The CDR3 DNA follows: TGCAGTGCTAGAGATAGACCTTCAATCAACCCCTACGAGCAGTACTTC.

The rearrangement uses TRBV28 and TRBJ2-4, with D maybe TRBD1 (6 bases). CDR3 length: 18 amino acids. Germline V gene data show CDR1 as MDHEN and CDR2 as SYDVKM. V shed 5 bases and J shed 0 bases, with 20 bases lying between them. CDR3 in amino acids: CASSSTGHGLTAKNIQYF. The CDR3 region has the DNA TGTGCCAGCAGTAGCACGGGACATGGTCTTACAGCCAAAAACATTCAGTACTTC.

The table lists this clonotype with a few counts. The rearrangement joins TRBV5-6 to TRBJ2-7; the match to TRBD1 covers 9 bases. Matching the DNA end better, TRBJ2-5 makes the J call doubtful. This CDR3 is 15 amino acids long. Germline V gene sequence: CDR1 SGHDT, CDR2 YYEEEE. CDR3 in DNA: TGTGCCAGCAGCCTCGACAGGGGGGCTGGAGAGACCCAGTACTTC. It codes for CASSLDRGAGETQYF.